The 4 T cell receptor beta chains in this list originate from one sample, sequenced in a study of T cell repertoires in cytomegalovirus infection. TCRdb reanalysed the reads using MiXCR and keeps one entry per CDR3 protein. The sample consists of roughly 130,000 distinct CDR3 sequences, more than 7% of them appearing once. Sequencing used PBMCs. These TCRs come from a human donor in good health (CMV status not recorded). Some clones in this sample may be carry-over from other donors' samples.

This clonotype was observed at least ten times. J is TRBJ2-7 and V is TRBV14; 9 bases are a match to TRBD2. The CDR3 loop spans 17 amino acids. V lost 0 bases and J lost 6; bases outside the gene matches: 12. Per germline, CDR1 SGHDN and CDR2 FVKESK. CDR3 sequence (DNA): TGTGCCAGCAGCCAAGATTTTGTGGTAGCGGGAGCAACCGAGCAGTACTTC. Protein: CASSQDFVVAGATEQYF.

The table lists this clonotype with many counts. This chain joins TRBV7-9 and TRBJ2-7; D gene uncertain. The CDR3 is 12 residues long. Trimming cost V 1 base and J 5 bases, with 6 bases left between them. Germline V gives CDR1 SEHNR, CDR2 FQNEAQ (reference sequence). CDR3 nucleotides: TGTGCCAGCAGCTTAGAAAGCGACGAGCAGTACTTC. Its translation is CASSLESDEQYF. The complete variable domain, with remaining parts taken from reference TRBV7-9 and TRBJ2-7, reads DTGVSQNPRHKITKRGQNVTFRCDPISEHNRLYWYRQTLGQGPEFLTYFQNEAQLEKSRLLSDRFSAERPKGSFSTLEIQRTEQGDSAMYLCASSLESDEQYFGPGTRLTVT.

This chain links TRBV20-1 with TRBJ2-7; D is uncertain. CDR1 and CDR2 (germline): DFQATT, SNEGSKA (reference sequence). V was clipped by 0 bases and J by 5 bases, with 17 bases between them. There are 15 residues in the CDR3. DNA for the CDR3: TGCAGTGCTAGAGATCGACGTATGACCCCAGACGAGCAGTACTTC. It yields the protein CSARDRRMTPDEQYF.

This clonotype came up many times. The rearrangement uses TRBV20-1 and TRBJ2-5; 7 nucleotides agree with TRBD2. This CDR3 spans 10 amino acids. The germline gives CDR1 DFQATT, CDR2 SNEGSKA (reference sequence). J gave up 6 bases and V 8 bases, and 3 bases lay outside the gene matches. CDR3 DNA sequence: TGCAGTCCCAGCGGGAAGACCCAGTACTTC. It is translated as CSPSGKTQYF.